This T cell receptor beta chain emerged from a study of T cells in tuberculosis. Overall study context: This South African cohort compared adolescents with or without latent tuberculosis against adults with active tuberculosis. Within 7 days of starting treatment, or before, PBMC were stored.

Documented time point: new active TB diagnosis, blood taken before or within 7 days of starting treatment. Confirmation came from sputum smear and/or culture positivity for M. tuberculosis. Assay: immunoSEQ multiplex PCR; the TCRdb copy retains only in-frame clones and omits some. The table includes under 30,000 clones, about 91% detected once. V lost 2 bases, J lost 8 bases, and 6 bases stayed unmatched. The CDR3 has 14 amino acids. Germline CDR1 reads MNHNS; CDR2 reads SASEGT. This chain uses TRBV6-1 with TRBJ1-2, with TRBD1 matching 9 bases. The sequence came from an adult with tuberculosis. The starting material was PBMCs, obtained at tuberculosis diagnosis. CDR3 loop: CASSEPNRGQGYTF. The DNA for the CDR3 is TGTGCCAGCAGTGAACCTAACAGGGGGCAAGGCTACACCTTC.